The 5 T cell receptor beta chains in this list originate from one sample, sequenced in a study of technical replicates of blood from a few donors. Produced via immunoSEQ multiplex PCR; TCRdb's table is partial and in-frame only. The repertoire has around 73,000 clones, 90% to 95% of them found once; the top ten carry 4.5% to 5%. Sequenced material: PBMCs. Every receptor here comes from a human donor in good health. Some clones in this sample may be carry-over from other donors' samples.

The table lists this clone with a few counts. The rearrangement joins TRBV7-8 to TRBJ1-2; no clear D. Germline V gene sequence: CDR1 SGHVS, CDR2 FQNEAQ. CDR3 size: 15 residues. V dropped 1 base and J dropped 5 bases, with 14 bases sitting between them. CDR3 region: CASSLVGDGLYGYTF. CDR3 in DNA: TGTGCCAGCAGCTTAGTGGGCGATGGGCTTTATGGCTACACCTTC.

The V and J genes are TRBV5-4 and TRBJ2-7; no firm D call. The CDR3 sequence is 11 residues long. Trimming took off 4 bases at V and 5 bases at J, with 7 bases between the two ends. Germline V CDR1 and CDR2: SGHNT, YYREEE (reference sequence). CDR3 sequence reads: CASSARNEQYF. The CDR3 nucleotides are TGTGCCAGCAGCGCCAGAAACGAGCAGTACTTC. The whole variable domain, remainder taken from reference TRBV5-4 and TRBJ2-7, is ETGVTQSPTHLIKTRGQQVTLRCSSQSGHNTVSWYQQALGQGPQFIFQYYREEENGRGNFPPRFSGLQFPNYSSELNVNALELDDSALYLCASSARNEQYFGPGTRLTVT.

Only one count was recorded for this clone. V and J are TRBV25-1 and TRBJ2-7; 9 bases are a match to TRBD2. CDR3 length equals 14 residues. Germline CDR1 reads MGHDK; CDR2 reads SYGVNS. V lost 2 bases and J lost 6; bases outside the gene matches: 5. The CDR3 coding sequence is TGTGCCAGCAGTGAAGAGCGGGAGGTCGCCGAGCAGTACTTC. Its protein is CASSEEREVAEQYF.

This clone was observed once. V usage is TRBV6-5 and J usage is TRBJ1-1, with TRBD1 as a possible D gene (6 bases). From germline, CDR1 is MNHEY and CDR2 SVGAGI. The germline V and J ends were trimmed by 4 bases and 4 bases, with 16 bases remaining between them. The CDR3 runs 15 residues. The CDR3 loop is CASSSQQGGGTEAFF. The CDR3 DNA reads as TGTGCCAGCAGTTCGCAACAGGGAGGGGGCACTGAAGCTTTCTTT.

This chain joins TRBV6-5 and TRBJ2-2, with 8 bases fitting TRBD1. The germline V gene has CDR1 MNHEY and CDR2 SVGAGI. The CDR3 totals 15 residues. Trimming took 0 bases from V and 4 from J; bases not matched to a gene: 1. CDR3 in amino acids: CASSYSDRATGELFF. As DNA, the CDR3 is TGTGCCAGCAGTTACTCGGACAGGGCCACCGGGGAGCTGTTTTTT.